Sequencing of this T cell receptor (beta chain) was carried out in a study of blood T cell repertoires in COVID-19 (dated by TCRdb to about 2020). Regarding the study in general: Collaborator samples came from the United States, Italy and Spain and covered acute and convalescent phases of COVID-19. Samples came from the ongoing ImmuneRACE study (first 160 participants) plus 1,254 subjects from 6 global collaborators. Nearly every sample came with metadata listing a de-identified subject ID, COVID-19 status, age in years and sex. Deeply sampled blood TCRbeta repertoires from subjects exposed to, actively infected with, or recovered from COVID-19 were included in the dataset. Where available, HLA class I and class II types were obtained from metadata supplied by the sample provider rather than from assay-based typing. The material from the prospective study consisted of cDNA or gDNA derived from T cells, B-cell-depleted T cells, or PBMCs. The repertoires were made available in a free public database intended to serve as a resource for research on the immune response to SARS-CoV-2. The investigation overall reported the following: The amount of clinical and demographic metadata varied by source and participant and was provided uncurated.

TCRbeta CDR3 regions were amplified from genomic DNA by means of the immunoSEQ Assay, a bias-controlled multiplex PCR. The authors' analysis ran thus. The number of nucleated cells in each sample was estimated from the amplification of reference gene primers within the assay. To quantify the absolute abundance of each unique TCRbeta CDR3 rearrangement, sequence reads were collapsed and filtered. For each sample, productive Simpson clonality was calculated by taking the square root of Simpson's diversity index across productive rearrangements. Sourced from immuneACCESS, this table was stored by TCRdb with only in-frame sequences that have V and J called. A share of the clones is absent; for the studies checked, an unresolved V gene accounts for under half, and the remainder has no known explanation. V, J and clone size are taken as reported in that table, and D and trimming were inferred from the DNA itself. Counted in this sample were approximately 140,000 clones; around four fifths of them appeared once. More than 9.5% of the sample belongs to the ten largest clones.

A note on this clone: The antigen it recognizes is unknown. Base qualities are not at hand, and no much larger clone is one base apart.

Relative to germline, V is missing 1 base and J is missing 6 bases, with 0 bases of the junction outside any gene match. The CDR3 holds 13 amino acids from the cysteine to the phenylalanine. The read is trimmed to its CDR3 DNA, 39 bases read in frame from base 1. Sequences LGHDT (CDR1) and YNNKEL (CDR2) are obtained from the germline V gene (reference sequence). The collaborating institutions used their own protocols to collect whole blood in K2EDTA tubes. For TCRbeta analysis, collaborators shipped samples as frozen whole blood, isolated PBMCs, or DNA extracted from either of those sample types. The receptor was derived from a man aged 35-49 years with active or convalescent COVID-19. The sequencing sample was made of peripheral blood. The chain joins TRBV3-1 (or the pseudogene TRBV3-2) to TRBJ2-7; 10 bases in between match TRBD1. DNA sequence: TGTGCCAGCAGCCAAGGGACAGGGGGCGAGCAGTACTTC. Translated, this gives CASSQGTGGEQYF.